The 2 T cell receptor beta chains below come from one sample, sequenced in a study of shared T cell receptors in the human thymus. Sequencing was performed with immunoSEQ multiplex PCR; in TCRdb, only in-frame clones are kept and a portion is missing. The table lists hundreds of thousands of clones, around nine tenths of them singletons. These data were also reused for a study on human thymus T cells.

Sequenced: thymocytes. All receptors derive from a boy in the first two years of life with a congenital heart defect.

The V call is TRBV6-4, the J call TRBJ1-5, with 10 bases that match TRBD1. Trimming took 5 bases from V and 7 from J; bases not matched to a gene: 5. This CDR3 comprises 14 residues. The V gene's germline CDR1 is MRHNA and CDR2 SNTAGT. CDR3 sequence (DNA): TGTGCCAGCAGTCCCGGGACAGGGGAACAGCCCCAGCATTTT. The encoded protein is CASSPGTGEQPQHF.

The chain uses TRBV6-5 and TRBJ2-2, with D possibly TRBD2 on 5 matching bases. CDR1 is MNHEY, CDR2 SVGAGI, per germline. The CDR3 totals 16 residues. V shed 0 bases and J shed 0 bases, with 8 bases lying between them. Written as DNA, the CDR3 is TGTGCCAGCAGTTACTCGGGCGGGTCGAACACCGGGGAGCTGTTTTTT. It specifies CASSYSGGSNTGELFF.